This entry describes one T cell receptor beta chain. Antigen unknown. This record comes from a study of naive and memory T cell subsets. Study-level points and caveats: Activation and differentiation may alter RNA-based TCR counts.

An equimolar mix of two oligonucleotides served as the beta constant-region primer for TRBC1 and TRBC2. Ligated cDNA was amplified by four rounds of PCR with nested alpha and beta constant-region primers and SP2. The cDNA 3' end received a ligated single-stranded oligonucleotide carrying the SP2 primer and a 12-nucleotide UMI. TCRdb re-called the UMI-ligation and nested PCR reads with MiXCR, one entry per CDR3 protein. Of around 18,000 distinct CDR3 sequences in the sample, 8.5% to 9.5% were seen once. The CDR3 loop spans 12 amino acids. Trimming left V 5 bases short and J 7 bases short, with 12 bases between.

The origin of this receptor is a human donor in good health. This sequence joins TRBV12-3 or TRBV12-4 and TRBJ2-7; a weak D match, TRBD2 (5 bases). The source material was central memory CD8+ T cells from blood. The CDR3 nucleotides read TGTGCCAGCAGTCTTGGACCGGGGGAGCAGTACTTC. Translating it yields CASSLGPGEQYF.